A selection of T cell receptor beta chains follows, all from one sample in a study of Ad26.COV2.S vaccination and SARS-CoV-2 variants. The data were produced by immunoSEQ multiplex PCR, yet TCRdb's version contains in-frame clones alone and is incomplete. Found here are roughly 400,000 clones, about 92% of them singletons; the top ten hold roughly 4%. The sequencing used peripheral blood, collected in a trial of Ad26.COV2.S vaccine versus placebo. These receptors came from a person between 18 and 65 years old who received the Ad26.COV2.S COVID-19 vaccine or a placebo. Both conserved end residues are part of each CDR3. The D gene is left open where the match is weak. Size is stated for part of the rows, as once, few or many counts, or as a class when the clone is expanded.

TRBD2	TRBJ2-1	TRBV11-2	-	TGTGCCAGCAGCTTAGTGGCTAGCGGGAGAACATACTCCTACAATGAGCAGTTCTTC	CASSLVASGRTYSYNEQFF
-	TRBJ2-7	TRBV20-1	few	TGCAGTGCTCAAGGGTCCTACGAGCAGTACTTC	CSAQGSYEQYF
TRBD1	TRBJ2-1	TRBV27	-	TGTGCCAGCAGTTTTTACGGACAGGGAAGGAACTCCTACAATGAGCAGTTCTTC	CASSFYGQGRNSYNEQFF
-	TRBJ2-5	TRBV7-9	-	TGTGCCAGCAGCTTAGCTGTTGGAGGAGAGACCCAGTACTTC	CASSLAVGGETQYF
TRBD1	TRBJ1-1	TRBV2	-	TGTGCCAGCAGGGACAGGGTATTGGGCACTGAAGCTTTCTTT	CASRDRVLGTEAFF
TRBD2	TRBJ2-7	TRBV5-5	-	TGTGCCAGCAGCTTGGCCGGGACTAGCGGAATAATCTCCTACGAGCAGTACTTC	CASSLAGTSGIISYEQYF
-	TRBJ1-4	TRBV28	-	TGTGCCAGCAGTTTAGTAGGGGTGGGAGAAAAACTGTTTTTT	CASSLVGVGEKLFF
-	TRBJ2-7	TRBV9	-	TGTGCCAGCAGCGTAGGGGCCGAGGCAGCTTCCGAGCAGTACTTC	CASSVGAEAASEQYF
TRBD2	TRBJ2-7	TRBV27	few	TGTGCCAGCAGGGGACTAGCGGGAGGATACGAGCAGTACTTC	CASRGLAGGYEQYF
-	TRBJ2-3	TRBV27	-	TGTGCCAGCAGTACCCCTACCACAGATACGCAGTATTTT	CASSTPTTDTQYF
TRBD1	TRBJ1-2	TRBV5-1	-	TGCGCCAGCAGCGTGGGACAGGGGTTCGATGGCTACACCTTC	CASSVGQGFDGYTF
TRBD1	TRBJ1-1	TRBV5-4	-	TGTGCCAGCAGTTGGACAGGGCGAAACACTGAAGCTTTCTTT	CASSWTGRNTEAFF
-	TRBJ2-7	TRBV6-5	-	TGTGCCAGCAATGTCGCCGGGGGCTCCTACGAGCAGTACTTC	CASNVAGGSYEQYF
-	TRBJ2-7	TRBV2	-	TGTGCCAGCCGAGGGACGCGCTCCTACGAGCAGTACTTC	CASRGTRSYEQYF
-	TRBJ2-5	TRBV5-6	-	TGTGCCAGCAGCACCGGTAGGGCGGAGACCCAGTACTTC	CASSTGRAETQYF
TRBD2	TRBJ2-1	TRBV7-2	-	TGTGCCAGCAGCCCTCCGACTAGCGGGAGGTACAATGAGCAGTTCTTC	CASSPPTSGRYNEQFF
TRBD1	TRBJ2-7	TRBV27	-	TGTGCCAGCAGCAGATCCGGGACAGGGGCCTACGAGCAGTACTTC	CASSRSGTGAYEQYF
-	TRBJ2-3	TRBV4-3	-	TGCGCCAGCAGCCAGGAGGGGGGTCGGACGCAGTATTTT	CASSQEGGRTQYF
-	TRBJ2-1	TRBV18	-	TGTGCCAGCTCACCACCGGACCTTCCCCATGAGCAGTTCTTC	CASSPPDLPHEQFF
-	TRBJ2-7	TRBV15	-	TGTGCCACCAGCAGAGATTCGGCTGGAGAGCAGTACTTC	CATSRDSAGEQYF
TRBD1	TRBJ1-1	TRBV6-1	-	TGTGCCAGCAGTGGACCCCGGACAGGGACTCGACTGCGGGCTTTCTTT	CASSGPRTGTRLRAFF
-	TRBJ1-2	TRBV4-1	-	TGCGCCAGCAGCCAGACGGGCCAGGTCGGGCCTGGCTACACCTTC	CASSQTGQVGPGYTF
-	TRBJ2-1	TRBV5-4	-	TGTGCCAGCAGCTTACGAAGGGGCCCGGGGAATGAGCAGTTCTTC	CASSLRRGPGNEQFF
-	TRBJ2-7	TRBV27	-	TGTGCCAGCAGTTGGGCCTGGAGGGAGAACGAGCAGTACTTC	CASSWAWRENEQYF